Listed below are T cell receptor beta chains from one sample, sequenced in a study of cytomegalovirus exposure and HLA in healthy donors. The data were produced by immunoSEQ multiplex PCR, yet TCRdb's version contains in-frame clones alone and is incomplete. The sample lists approximately 170,000 clones, roughly 80% occurring once. Sequencing was carried out using PBMCs. The receptors shown here come from a female donor in good health and CMV-seronegative. Both conserved end residues are part of each CDR3. A D gene is named only where the DNA matches it firmly. Only some rows state a clone size, as once, few, many or a class for expanded clones.

TRBD1 | TRBJ2-7 | NA | TRBV19 | CASRRQGAYEQYF | TGTGCCAGTAGGCGGCAGGGGGCCTACGAGCAGTACTTC
TRBD1 | TRBJ2-2 | NA | TRBV4-1 | CASRGPGQGAGELFF | TGCGCCAGCCGGGGGCCGGGACAGGGGGCCGGGGAGCTGTTTTTT
NA | TRBJ1-1 | NA | TRBV7-9 | CASSLTGNEAFF | TGTGCCAGCAGCTTAACAGGTAATGAAGCTTTCTTT
TRBD2 | TRBJ2-5 | NA | TRBV10-3 | CAISDDYVGSGGVQETQYF | TGTGCCATCAGCGACGACTACGTGGGTAGCGGGGGGGTACAAGAGACCCAGTACTTC
NA | TRBJ2-2 | few | TRBV10-2 | CASLGVSGELFF | TGCGCCAGCCTAGGGGTTTCCGGGGAGCTGTTTTTT
NA | TRBJ2-3 | once | TRBV18 | CASSRTPRGTDTQYF | TGTGCCAGCTCACGCACGCCTCGGGGGACAGATACGCAGTATTTT
NA | TRBJ2-3 | NA | TRBV28 | CASSLIRTPPDTQYF | TGTGCCAGCAGTCTTATTCGGACACCCCCAGATACGCAGTATTTT
TRBD1 | TRBJ2-7 | NA | TRBV23-1 | CASSPPGQESYEQYF | TGCGCCAGCAGTCCGCCGGGACAGGAATCCTACGAGCAGTACTTC
TRBD2 | TRBJ2-6 | NA | TRBV7-9 | CSSSLGTTGANVLTF | TGTTCCAGCAGCTTAGGGACTACTGGGGCCAACGTCCTGACTTTC
NA | TRBJ1-1 | NA | TRBV15 | CATSRSARRDTEAFF | TGTGCCACCAGCAGGTCAGCCCGCAGGGACACTGAAGCTTTCTTT
NA | TRBJ1-1 | NA | TRBV15 | CATSRVAGRNTEAFF | TGTGCCACCAGCAGAGTGGCGGGCCGGAACACTGAAGCTTTCTTT
NA | TRBJ2-7 | NA | TRBV21-1 | CASSKVPQGIGSYEQYF | TGTGCCAGCAGCAAAGTTCCCCAGGGGATAGGCTCCTACGAGCAGTACTTC
NA | TRBJ2-4 | NA | TRBV5-4 | CASSPTGGRNIQYF | TGTGCCAGCAGCCCAACTGGAGGCAGAAACATTCAGTACTTC
NA | TRBJ2-3 | NA | TRBV6-5 | CASSNQQGATDTQYF | TGTGCCAGCAGTAATCAACAGGGCGCAACAGATACGCAGTATTTT
NA | TRBJ2-5 | NA | TRBV19 | CASSIAAVQETQYF | TGTGCCAGTAGTATCGCGGCAGTACAAGAGACCCAGTACTTC
TRBD1 | TRBJ1-5 | few | TRBV4-1 | CASGTGSSNQPQHF | TGCGCCAGCGGGACAGGGAGCAGCAATCAGCCCCAGCATTTT
NA | TRBJ1-2 | NA | TRBV28 | CASSPMGRYGYTF | TGTGCCAGCAGCCCTATGGGGAGGTATGGCTACACCTTC
NA | TRBJ2-1 | few | TRBV6-1 | CASSEIYEQFF | TGTGCCAGCAGTGAAATCTATGAGCAGTTCTTC
TRBD1 | TRBJ2-7 | NA | TRBV7-3 | CASRYRGLSSYEQYF | TGTGCCAGCAGGTACAGGGGTCTAAGCTCCTACGAGCAGTACTTC
TRBD2 | TRBJ2-5 | NA | TRBV2 | CASSERLAGGETQYF | TGTGCCAGCAGTGAAAGGCTAGCGGGTGGTGAGACCCAGTACTTC